This T cell receptor (beta chain) was identified during a study of blood T cell repertoires in COVID-19 (dated by TCRdb to about 2020). Some background on the complete study: Samples covering the acute and convalescent phases of COVID-19 were provided by collaborators in the United States, Italy and Spain. The repertoires were released in a freely available public database intended as a resource for research on the immune response to SARS-CoV-2. Samples came from the ongoing ImmuneRACE study (first 160 participants) plus 1,254 subjects from 6 global collaborators. HLA class I and class II types, where available, came from metadata supplied by the sample provider rather than from assay-based typing. The material from the prospective study consisted of cDNA or gDNA derived from T cells, B-cell-depleted T cells, or PBMCs. The dataset comprised deeply sampled blood TCRbeta repertoires from subjects exposed to, actively infected with, or recovered from COVID-19. The sample metadata nearly always contained a de-identified subject ID, COVID-19 status, age in years and sex. General conclusions and limits of the study: The amount of clinical and demographic metadata varied by source and participant and was provided uncurated.

A second Seattle source provided samples from volunteer blood donors who had recovered from COVID-19. Each collaborating institution followed its own protocols to collect whole blood in K2EDTA tubes. For TCRbeta analysis, collaborators shipped samples in one of three forms: frozen whole blood, isolated PBMCs, or DNA extracted from either of those sample types. CDR1 and CDR2, looked up from the germline V gene, are MNHEY and SVGAGI. Spanning cysteine to phenylalanine, the CDR3 consists of 14 amino acids. The sequence is cut down to CDR3 DNA, 42 bases in frame from base 1. Relative to germline, V is missing 6 bases and J is missing 12 bases, with 11 bases of the junction outside any gene match. TCRbeta CDR3 regions were amplified from genomic DNA by means of the immunoSEQ Assay, a bias-controlled multiplex PCR. The authors' pipeline ran thus. Within the assay, amplification of reference gene primers was used to estimate how many nucleated cells each sample contained. Sequence reads were collapsed and filtered to measure the absolute abundance of every unique TCRbeta CDR3 rearrangement. For each sample, productive Simpson clonality was calculated as the square root of Simpson's diversity index over productive rearrangements. TCRdb limited this immuneACCESS table to in-frame rearrangements with V and J called. A share of clones is missing; checked studies link under half to unresolved V genes, and the rest is unexplained. That table furnishes V, J and clone size, whereas the DNA furnished D and trimming. The table for this sample lists 200,000 to 300,000 clones; about 89% of them were counted only once. The ten largest clones represent 1.5% to 2% of the sample.

Concerning this clone itself: Its antigen remains unidentified. No base quality values were provided; no much bigger clone lies one nucleotide off.

Sequencing was carried out using peripheral blood. This clonotype was obtained from a woman aged 60 to 75 who had recovered from COVID-19. Recombination joined TRBV6-5 with TRBJ1-6, and 7 junction bases match TRBD1. The DNA sequence is TGTGCCAGCAGCGCGGGACAGCGTGTTTTACCCCTCCACTTT. The encoded protein is CASSAGQRVLPLHF.